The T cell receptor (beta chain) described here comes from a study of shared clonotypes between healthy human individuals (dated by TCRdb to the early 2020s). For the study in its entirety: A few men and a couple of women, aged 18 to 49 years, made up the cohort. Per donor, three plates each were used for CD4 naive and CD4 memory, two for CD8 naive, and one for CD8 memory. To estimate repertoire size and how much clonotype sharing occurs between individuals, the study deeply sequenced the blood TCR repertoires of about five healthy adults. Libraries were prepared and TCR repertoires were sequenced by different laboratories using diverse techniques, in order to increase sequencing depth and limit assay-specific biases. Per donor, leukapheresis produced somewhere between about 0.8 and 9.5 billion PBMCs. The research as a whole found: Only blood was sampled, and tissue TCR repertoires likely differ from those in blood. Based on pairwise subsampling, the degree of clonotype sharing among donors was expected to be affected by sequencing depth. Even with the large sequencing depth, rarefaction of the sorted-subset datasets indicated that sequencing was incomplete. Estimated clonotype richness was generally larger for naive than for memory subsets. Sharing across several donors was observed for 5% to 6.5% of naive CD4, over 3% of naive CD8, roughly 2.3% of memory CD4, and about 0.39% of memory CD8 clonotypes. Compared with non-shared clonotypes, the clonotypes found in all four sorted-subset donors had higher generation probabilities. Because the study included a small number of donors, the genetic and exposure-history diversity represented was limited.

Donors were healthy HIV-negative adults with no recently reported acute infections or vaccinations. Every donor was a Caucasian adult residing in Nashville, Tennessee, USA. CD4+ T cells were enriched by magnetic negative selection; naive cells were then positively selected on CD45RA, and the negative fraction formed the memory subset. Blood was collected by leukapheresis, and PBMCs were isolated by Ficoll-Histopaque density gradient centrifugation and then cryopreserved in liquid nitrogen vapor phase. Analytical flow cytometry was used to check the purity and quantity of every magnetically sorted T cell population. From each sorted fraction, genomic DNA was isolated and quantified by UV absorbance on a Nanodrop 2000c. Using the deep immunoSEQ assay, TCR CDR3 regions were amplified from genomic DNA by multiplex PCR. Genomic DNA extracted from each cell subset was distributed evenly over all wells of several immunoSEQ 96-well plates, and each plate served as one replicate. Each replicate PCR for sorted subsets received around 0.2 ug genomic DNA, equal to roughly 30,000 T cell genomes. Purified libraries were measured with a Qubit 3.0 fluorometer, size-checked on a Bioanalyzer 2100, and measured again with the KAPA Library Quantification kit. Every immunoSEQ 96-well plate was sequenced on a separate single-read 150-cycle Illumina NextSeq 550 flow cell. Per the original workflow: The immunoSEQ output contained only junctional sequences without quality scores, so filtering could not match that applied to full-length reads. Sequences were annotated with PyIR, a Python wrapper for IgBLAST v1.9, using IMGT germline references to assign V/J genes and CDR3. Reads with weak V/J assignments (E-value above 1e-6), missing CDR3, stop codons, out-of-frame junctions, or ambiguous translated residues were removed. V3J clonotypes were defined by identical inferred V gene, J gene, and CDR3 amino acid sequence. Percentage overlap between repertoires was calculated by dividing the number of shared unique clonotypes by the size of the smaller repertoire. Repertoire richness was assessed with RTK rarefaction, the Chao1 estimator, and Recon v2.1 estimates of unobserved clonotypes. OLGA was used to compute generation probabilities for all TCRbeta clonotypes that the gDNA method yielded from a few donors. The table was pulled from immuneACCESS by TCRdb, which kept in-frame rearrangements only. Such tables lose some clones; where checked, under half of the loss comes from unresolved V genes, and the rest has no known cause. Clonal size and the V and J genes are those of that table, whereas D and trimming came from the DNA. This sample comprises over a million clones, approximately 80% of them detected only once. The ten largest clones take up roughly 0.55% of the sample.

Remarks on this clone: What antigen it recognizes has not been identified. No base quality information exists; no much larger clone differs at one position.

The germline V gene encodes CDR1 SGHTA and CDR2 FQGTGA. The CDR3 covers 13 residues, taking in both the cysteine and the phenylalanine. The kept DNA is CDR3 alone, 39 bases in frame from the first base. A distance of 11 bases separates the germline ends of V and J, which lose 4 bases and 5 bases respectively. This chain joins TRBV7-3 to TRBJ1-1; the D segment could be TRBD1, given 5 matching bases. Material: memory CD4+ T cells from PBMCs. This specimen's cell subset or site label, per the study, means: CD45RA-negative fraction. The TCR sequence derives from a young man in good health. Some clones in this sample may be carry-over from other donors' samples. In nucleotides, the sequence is TGTGCCAGCAGCTCGTCTGGGGGGACTGAAGCTTTCTTT. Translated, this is CASSSSGGTEAFF.